One sample yielded the 23 T cell receptor beta chains listed below, sequenced in a study of blood T cell repertoires in COVID-19. Sequencing used immunoSEQ multiplex PCR; TCRdb keeps in-frame clones, though not all of them. The table records fewer than 80,000 clones, about 88% of them present only once. Sequencing was done on a sample of peripheral blood. The receptors were gathered from a woman in her fifties or sixties with active or convalescent COVID-19.

This clone was seen once. The rearrangement joins TRBV7-2 to TRBJ2-1; 10 nucleotides line up with TRBD2. The CDR3 consists of 15 residues. CDR1 is SGHTA, CDR2 FQGNSA, per germline. With V trimmed by 0 bases and J by 7 bases, 3 bases remained unmatched. CDR3 in amino acids: CASSLAVTSGNEQFF. CDR3 in DNA: TGTGCCAGCAGCTTAGCGGTGACTAGCGGGAATGAGCAGTTCTTC. The whole variable domain, filled in from reference TRBV7-2 and TRBJ2-1, reads GAGVSQSPSNKVTEKGKDVELRCDPISGHTALYWYRQSLGQGLEFLIYFQGNSAPDKSGLPSDRFSAERTGGSVSTLTIQRTQQEDSAVYLCASSLAVTSGNEQFFGPGTRLTVL.

This chain joins TRBV28 and TRBJ2-1; D is unresolved. The CDR3 is 17 amino acids. Germline lookup yields CDR1 MDHEN and CDR2 SYDVKM. V shed 2 bases and J shed 3 bases, with 17 bases lying between them. In nucleotides, the CDR3 is TGTGCCAGCAGTTTAGCCACTAACATAGGCGTCTACAATGAGCAGTTCTTC. It codes for CASSLATNIGVYNEQFF. Filled out from reference TRBV28 and TRBJ2-1, the complete variable domain reads DVKVTQSSRYLVKRTGEKVFLECVQDMDHENMFWYRQDPGLGLRLIYFSYDVKMKEKGDIPEGYSVSREKKERFSLILESASTNQTSMYLCASSLATNIGVYNEQFFGPGTRLTVL.

J is TRBJ2-1 and V is TRBV7-9; 11 nucleotides match TRBD2. J was trimmed by 6 bases and V by 5 bases; bases with no gene match: 18. From germline, CDR1 is SEHNR and CDR2 FQNEAQ (reference sequence). The CDR3 runs 19 residues. The CDR3 coding sequence is TGTGCCAGCAGCCACCGGACTGGGGGAACTAGCGGGAGAGGCAATGAGCAGTTCTTC. Translating it yields CASSHRTGGTSGRGNEQFF.

CDR3 protein: CASSTQFRYEQYF. In nucleotides, the CDR3 is TGTGCCAGTAGTACCCAGTTCCGCTACGAGCAGTACTTC. The chain joins TRBV19 to TRBJ2-7; D remains unclear. Deletions cut 4 bases from V and 3 bases from J, with 10 bases between. The CDR3 consists of 13 residues. In germline, CDR1 is LNHDA, CDR2 SQIVND (reference sequence).

The chain couples TRBV5-1 to TRBJ2-5, with D perhaps matching TRBD1 (5 bases). Germline CDR1 reads SGHRS; CDR2 reads YFSETQ. The CDR3 totals 15 residues. V lost 4 bases, J lost 5 bases, and 18 bases lay in between. The chain's CDR3 is CASSPWDGAGETQYF. The CDR3 coding sequence is TGCGCCAGCAGCCCATGGGATGGGGCTGGGGAGACCCAGTACTTC. Combining the CDR3 with reference TRBV5-1 and TRBJ2-5 gives the whole variable domain KAGVTQTPRYLIKTRGQQVTLSCSPISGHRSVSWYQQTPGQGLQFLFEYFSETQRNKGNFPGRFSGRQFSNSRSEMNVSTLELGDSALYLCASSPWDGAGETQYFGPGTRLLVL.

The chain recombines TRBV2 with TRBJ2-3; TRBD2 aligns across 10 bases. V trimming: 2 bases; J trimming: 4 bases; junction bases outside the gene matches: 9. CDR3 size: 17 residues. Per the germline V gene, CDR1 is SNHLY and CDR2 is FYNNEI. The CDR3 sequence is CASSERKGTSVSDTQYF. The CDR3 DNA reads as TGTGCCAGCAGTGAAAGGAAGGGGACTAGCGTCTCAGATACGCAGTATTTT.

This clone was picked up one time. The chain couples TRBV5-1 to TRBJ2-5; weak D call: TRBD1 (6 bases). With 3 bases removed from V and 5 bases from J, the gap between germline ends came to 20 bases. Germline V CDR1 and CDR2: SGHRS, YFSETQ. The CDR3 spans 16 residues. The CDR3 coding sequence is TGCGCCAGCAGCTCCACCCCCAGGGGCTTTATCGAGACCCAGTACTTC. The encoded protein is CASSSTPRGFIETQYF.

Here the CDR3 DNA reads TGTGCCAGCAGCAGAGGACAGAACTACGAGCAGTACTTC. As protein: CASSRGQNYEQYF. The chain carries TRBV9 and TRBJ2-7, with D maybe TRBD1 (6 bases). There are 13 residues in the CDR3. Trimming took 4 bases from V and 3 from J, leaving 11 bases between them. The germline V gene encodes CDR1 SGDLS and CDR2 YYNGEE.

This chain connects TRBV12-3 or TRBV12-4 to TRBJ2-7, with 8 bases matching TRBD2. This CDR3 is 13 amino acids long. V shed 6 bases and J 3 bases; nucleotides not matched to a gene: 4. The CDR3 reads CASSIGRGYEQYF. Here the CDR3 DNA reads TGTGCCAGCAGCATCGGGAGGGGCTACGAGCAGTACTTC.

V gene TRBV25-1 combines with J gene TRBJ1-1; tentatively, D is TRBD1 (5 bases). Between the trimmed V and J ends, which lost 5 bases and 6 bases, there was a span of 7 bases. In germline, CDR1 is MGHDK, CDR2 SYGVNS. This CDR3 is 11 amino acids long. The CDR3 spells CASSPGSEAFF. The CDR3 DNA is TGTGCCAGCAGTCCAGGGTCTGAAGCTTTCTTT. The entire variable domain, with the rest obtained from reference TRBV25-1 and TRBJ1-1, is as follows: EADIYQTPRYLVIGTGKKITLECSQTMGHDKMYWYQQDPGMELHLIHYSYGVNSTEKGDLSSESTVSRIRTEHFPLTLESARPSHTSQYLCASSPGSEAFFGQGTRLTVV.

The chain links TRBV19 to TRBJ1-1, with a possible D match to TRBD1 (5 bases). The germline CDR1 and CDR2 sequences are LNHDA and SQIVND (reference sequence). Trimming cost V 0 bases and J 11 bases, with 13 bases left between them. The length of the CDR3 is 13 residues. DNA for the CDR3: TGTGCCAGTAGTATAGATAGGGCAGGGAGGGCTTTCTTT. Its protein product is CASSIDRAGRAFF.

The chain couples TRBV6-5 to TRBJ2-1; 13 positions agree with TRBD2. CDR1 is MNHEY and CDR2 is SVGAGI in the germline V gene. This CDR3 contains 15 residues. The trim removed 7 bases at V and 6 bases at J, leaving 6 bases unmatched. The CDR3 is CASKEWTSGGNEQFF. CDR3 nucleotides: TGTGCCAGCAAGGAATGGACTAGCGGGGGCAATGAGCAGTTCTTC.

The J gene is TRBJ2-5, the V gene TRBV7-9; D is undetermined. This CDR3 comprises 12 residues. Germline V gene sequence: CDR1 SEHNR, CDR2 FQNEAQ (reference sequence). The V and J ends lost 5 bases and 5 bases respectively, with 9 bases between them. The CDR3 region has the DNA TGTGCCAGCAGCCGAGTCGGTGAGACCCAGTACTTC. Protein sequence: CASSRVGETQYF. The full variable domain, with the rest looked up from reference TRBV7-9 and TRBJ2-5, is DTGVSQNPRHKITKRGQNVTFRCDPISEHNRLYWYRQTLGQGPEFLTYFQNEAQLEKSRLLSDRFSAERPKGSFSTLEIQRTEQGDSAMYLCASSRVGETQYFGPGTRLLVL.

This clone appeared a single time. At one end, the junction sequence differs from germline, possibly due to a read error. The chain links TRBV2 to TRBJ2-7; tentatively, D is TRBD1 (6 bases). The germline gives CDR1 SNHLY, CDR2 FYNNEI. CDR3 length equals 13 residues. CDR3 sequence (DNA): TGTGCCAGCTCCTATCGTACAGGGTTGAAGGTAAACTTC. Its translation is CASSYRTGLKVNF.

This clone appeared a few times. V and J are TRBV7-9 and TRBJ1-1, with TRBD1 matching over 8 bases. V gave up 5 bases and J gave up 11 bases; unmatched junction bases: 13. Germline V gene lookup returns CDR1 SEHNR and CDR2 FQNEAQ (reference sequence). CDR3 size: 14 residues. The CDR3 reads CASSPPGGRVEAFF. The CDR3 DNA follows: TGTGCCAGCAGCCCTCCAGGGGGCAGGGTGGAGGCTTTCTTT.

The chain is built from TRBV6-6 and TRBJ2-4; weak D call: TRBD2 (6 bases). The germline V gene has CDR1 MNHNY and CDR2 SVGAGI (reference sequence). V gave up 2 bases and J gave up 0 bases, with 8 bases separating them. The CDR3 consists of 15 residues. The DNA for the CDR3 is TGTGCCAGCAGTTACCTCGGGGGAGCCAAAAACATTCAGTACTTC. It yields the protein CASSYLGGAKNIQYF.

The chain links TRBV6-6 to TRBJ2-4; D is unresolved. CDR3 size: 17 residues. Per germline, CDR1 MNHNY and CDR2 SVGAGI (reference sequence). V lost 5 bases and J lost 1, with 18 bases in between. The CDR3 here is CASSQPLTIGAKNIQYF. The CDR3 bases are TGTGCCAGCAGTCAACCGTTGACAATTGGGGCCAAAAACATTCAGTACTTC.

The chain couples TRBV3-1 (or the pseudogene TRBV3-2) to TRBJ1-5, with TRBD1 matching 7 bases. CDR3 length equals 14 residues. CDR1 and CDR2 from the germline V gene are LGHDT and YNNKEL (reference sequence). V was pared by 4 bases and J by 4 bases, with 4 bases of the junction left unmatched. CDR3 sequence reads: CASSPGQKNQPQHF. The CDR3 DNA sequence: TGTGCCAGCAGCCCGGGACAGAAAAATCAGCCCCAGCATTTT.

J is TRBJ2-6 and V is TRBV6-6; D may be TRBD2 (5 bases). Trimming took 8 bases from V and 0 from J, leaving 5 bases between them. From germline, CDR1 is MNHNY and CDR2 SVGAGI (reference sequence). The CDR3 loop spans 13 amino acids. The CDR3 protein is CASGSSGANVLTF. In DNA form, the CDR3 reads TGTGCCAGCGGGAGCTCTGGGGCCAACGTCCTGACTTTC.

The rearrangement links TRBV29-1 to TRBJ1-3; D remains unclear. Germline CDR1 and CDR2: SQVTM and ANQGSEA. Trimming removed 4 bases at V and 3 bases at J, with 13 bases between. The CDR3 is made up of 14 amino acids. The chain's CDR3 is CSVVVGGGGNTIYF. CDR3 sequence (DNA): TGCAGCGTTGTGGTAGGAGGCGGTGGAAACACCATATATTTT.

J is TRBJ2-5 and V is TRBV5-6, with 8 positions matching TRBD1. The CDR3 contains 15 residues. CDR1 and CDR2 from the germline V gene are SGHDT and YYEEEE. Losses at the gene ends were 7 bases for V and 0 bases for J; bases not matched to a gene: 8. The CDR3 sequence is CASQTSGGHQETQYF. CDR3 in DNA: TGTGCCAGCCAGACATCAGGGGGCCACCAAGAGACCCAGTACTTC.

The chain is built from TRBV14 and TRBJ2-3; D is uncertain. There are 13 residues in the CDR3. Germline CDR1 reads SGHDN; CDR2 reads FVKESK. The V end lost 4 bases, the J end lost 4 bases, and 9 bases lay between the germline ends. The CDR3 here is CASSPNIADTQYF. The DNA of the CDR3 is TGTGCCAGCAGCCCCAACATTGCAGATACGCAGTATTTT. The variable domain in full, with the rest retrieved from reference TRBV14 and TRBJ2-3, is EAGVTQFPSHSVIEKGQTVTLRCDPISGHDNLYWYRRVMGKEIKFLLHFVKESKQDESGMPNNRFLAERTGGTYSTLKVQPAELEDSGVYFCASSPNIADTQYFGPGTRLTVL.

The chain couples TRBV7-8 to TRBJ2-1, with TRBD2 identical over 11 bases. This CDR3 spans 16 amino acids. The junction had 5 bases not matched to a gene; V was cut back by 4 bases and J by 3 bases. The germline CDR1 and CDR2 sequences are SGHVS and FQNEAQ. In DNA form, the CDR3 reads TGTGCCAGCAGCTCTAGACTAGCGGGACTCTACAATGAGCAGTTCTTC. Amino acids: CASSSRLAGLYNEQFF.